A single sample is the source of the 20 T cell receptor beta chains below, sequenced in a study of CD8+ T cells in alopecia areata. RNA was extracted and reverse transcribed into cDNA as the sequencing template. Data came from immunoSEQ multiplex PCR; TCRdb stores just in-frame clones and leaves some out. The sample has over 150,000 clones; approximately 60% are singletons. What was sequenced was CD8+ T cells sorted from blood. Receptors originate from a human donor in good health.

The CDR3 spells CASSEARRVSGQPQHF. The DNA of the CDR3 is TGTGCCAGCAGTGAAGCGCGTCGGGTATCCGGACAGCCCCAGCATTTT. The chain employs TRBV2 and TRBJ1-5; D ambiguous. V was clipped by 0 bases and J by 7 bases, with 16 bases between them. Per germline, CDR1 SNHLY and CDR2 FYNNEI. This CDR3 is 16 amino acids long.

This clone was seen a handful of times. V gene TRBV19 combines with J gene TRBJ1-1; no definite D call. Trimming shortened V by 0 bases and J by 4 bases, and 6 bases separated the two germline ends. CDR1 and CDR2 (germline): LNHDA, SQIVND (reference sequence). The CDR3 length is 13 residues. CDR3 DNA sequence: TGTGCCAGTAGTATAGATTGGGGCACTGAAGCTTTCTTT. Residues: CASSIDWGTEAFF.

This clone came up a few times. V usage is TRBV9 and J usage is TRBJ1-5, with TRBD1 identical over 7 bases. J was trimmed by 8 bases and V by 3 bases; bases with no gene match: 8. CDR1 is SGDLS, CDR2 YYNGEE, per germline. The CDR3 runs to 14 residues. The DNA for the CDR3 is TGTGCCAGCAGCGCAGACAGGGTTGGAAAGCCCCAGCATTTT. It encodes CASSADRVGKPQHF.

The gene calls are TRBV11-2 and TRBJ2-1; a possible D gene is TRBD1 (6 bases). CDR3 length: 16 residues. The germline gives CDR1 SGHAT, CDR2 FQNNGV. The ends were cut back, 5 bases at V and 4 bases at J, with 18 bases in the middle. The CDR3 spells CASSLKLAGEYNEQFF. CDR3 DNA: TGTGCCAGCAGCCTAAAATTGGCAGGGGAATACAATGAGCAGTTCTTC.

The genes are TRBV10-2 and TRBJ1-5; D is unclear. V was pared by 3 bases and J by 6 bases, with 9 bases between. The CDR3 covers 13 residues. In germline, CDR1 is WSHSY, CDR2 SAAADI. This chain's CDR3 is CASSDNALQPQHF. The CDR3 coding sequence is TGCGCCAGCAGTGACAATGCGCTTCAGCCCCAGCATTTT.

The DNA for the CDR3 is TGTGCCAGCAGTCCCCCTGATAGCTATGGCTACACCTTC. Translating gives CASSPPDSYGYTF. The rearrangement links TRBV2 to TRBJ1-2, with no clear D. The CDR3 has 13 amino acids. The V end was cut by 5 bases, the J end by 4 bases, with 11 bases between. Looked up from germline, CDR1 is SNHLY and CDR2 is FYNNEI. The complete variable domain, with remaining parts taken from reference TRBV2 and TRBJ1-2, reads EPEVTQTPSHQVTQMGQEVILRCVPISNHLYFYWYRQILGQKVEFLVSFYNNEISEKSEIFDDQFSVERPDGSNFTLKIRSTKLEDSAMYFCASSPPDSYGYTFGSGTRLTVV.

V is TRBV9 and J is TRBJ2-2, with no clear D. V lost 0 bases to trimming and J lost 7 bases, with 7 bases between them. The CDR3 spans 13 residues. The V gene's germline CDR1 is SGDLS and CDR2 YYNGEE. CDR3 DNA: TGTGCCAGCAGCGTAGTGCCGGTCGGGGAGCTGTTTTTT. The encoded protein is CASSVVPVGELFF.

This clone was seen at least ten times. V and J are TRBV5-5 and TRBJ2-3; 7 positions match TRBD2. This CDR3 is built from 16 residues. J was trimmed by 0 bases and V by 0 bases; bases with no gene match: 4. CDR1 is SGHKS, CDR2 YYEKEE, per germline (reference sequence). CDR3 region: CASSLEAGMSTDTQYF. CDR3 nucleotide sequence: TGTGCCAGCAGCTTGGAAGCGGGGATGAGCACAGATACGCAGTATTTT.

The V call is TRBV19, the J call TRBJ1-6; D unresolved. V dropped 3 bases and J dropped 9 bases, with 9 bases sitting between them. Germline-derived CDR1 and CDR2 are LNHDA and SQIVND (reference sequence). The CDR3 has 13 residues. For the CDR3, the DNA is TGTGCCAGTAGTATCAAGTCCGGTTCACCCCTCCACTTT. Protein: CASSIKSGSPLHF.

The V and J genes are TRBV29-1 and TRBJ2-3, with unresolved D. Trimming removed 4 bases at V and 2 bases at J, with 4 bases between. Per the germline V gene, CDR1 is SQVTM and CDR2 is ANQGSEA. The CDR3 loop spans 11 amino acids. CDR3 coding DNA: TGCAGCGTTGGAACCACAGATACGCAGTATTTT. This translates into CSVGTTDTQYF.

This clone showed up just a few times. This rearrangement joins TRBV5-1 to TRBJ2-7, with D unresolved. Germline V lookup: CDR1 SGHRS, CDR2 YFSETQ. This CDR3 has 14 residues. Trimming took 1 base from V and 6 from J, leaving 14 bases between them. CDR3 DNA sequence: TGCGCCAGCAGCTTGTCGGCAGGCTGGGGCGAGCAGTACTTC. Residues: CASSLSAGWGEQYF.

V gene TRBV5-1 combines with J gene TRBJ2-5; D gene unclear. V lost 1 base, J lost 5 bases, and 15 bases lay in between. This CDR3 has 15 amino acids. Germline CDR1 and CDR2: SGHRS and YFSETQ. The CDR3, as DNA: TGCGCCAGCAGCTTGACAATCTCTATAGGGGAGACCCAGTACTTC. Translation gives CASSLTISIGETQYF.

The rearrangement uses TRBV29-1 and TRBJ2-6, with 8 bases aligning to TRBD1. Germline trimming cut 1 base from V and 1 base from J; bases unmatched to any gene: 9. Germline lookup yields CDR1 SQVTM and CDR2 ANQGSEA. The CDR3 consists of 18 residues. The CDR3 is CSVEATTGVGSGANVLTF. The CDR3 coding sequence is TGCAGCGTTGAAGCGACGACAGGGGTAGGGTCTGGGGCCAACGTCCTGACTTTC.

The V gene is TRBV11-2, the J gene TRBJ2-7, with D possibly called TRBD1 or TRBD2 (5 bases each). Per germline, CDR1 SGHAT and CDR2 FQNNGV. V was clipped by 5 bases and J by 2 bases, with 13 bases between them. This CDR3 has 14 residues. CDR3 loop: CASSQGVGAYEQYF. As DNA, the CDR3 is TGTGCCAGCAGCCAAGGGGTGGGAGCCTACGAGCAGTACTTC.

The V and J genes are TRBV5-6 and TRBJ2-6; D call uncertain. The CDR3 totals 16 residues. V was pared by 5 bases and J by 2 bases, with 14 bases between. CDR1 SGHDT and CDR2 YYEEEE come from the germline V gene. DNA for the CDR3: TGTGCCAGCAGGGGTGGCCCTTCGACTGGGGCCAACGTCCTGACTTTC. This translates into CASRGGPSTGANVLTF. The full variable domain, with the rest looked up from reference TRBV5-6 and TRBJ2-6, is DAGVTQSPTHLIKTRGQQVTLRCSPKSGHDTVSWYQQALGQGPQFIFQYYEEEERQRGNFPDRFSGHQFPNYSSELNVNALLLGDSALYLCASRGGPSTGANVLTFGAGSRLTVL.

The rearrangement joins TRBV5-6 to TRBJ1-5; TRBD1 aligns across 11 bases. V shed 4 bases and J 7 bases; nucleotides not matched to a gene: 4. The CDR3 consists of 14 residues. The V gene's germline CDR1 is SGHDT and CDR2 YYEEEE. The CDR3 bases are TGTGCCAGCAGCCAGGACAGGGGGCAACAGCCCCAGCATTTT. This sequence encodes CASSQDRGQQPQHF.

This chain joins TRBV5-4 and TRBJ2-5; D is ambiguous. The CDR3 covers 13 residues. Trimming pared 1 base from V and 5 bases from J, leaving 9 bases between. Germline loops: CDR1 SGHNT, CDR2 YYREEE (reference sequence). The CDR3 region has the DNA TGTGCCAGCAGCTTGCGTGGGATGGAGACCCAGTACTTC. This codes for CASSLRGMETQYF.

This clone turned up a few times. This chain connects TRBV19 to TRBJ1-6, with 10 positions matching TRBD1. With V trimmed by 5 bases and J by 12 bases, 10 bases remained unmatched. Germline values: CDR1 LNHDA, CDR2 SQIVND (reference sequence). CDR3 size: 15 residues. This CDR3 reads CASSPTGTGEGPLHF. The CDR3 coding sequence is TGTGCCAGTAGTCCGACCGGGACAGGGGAAGGACCCCTCCACTTT.

This clone was counted between two and nine times. The rearrangement joins TRBV6-5 to TRBJ2-5; D not certain. V was cut by 5 bases and J by 1 base, with 14 bases left in between. The length of the CDR3 is 15 residues. Germline V gene lookup returns CDR1 MNHEY and CDR2 SVGAGI. CDR3 sequence (DNA): TGTGCCAGCAGTCCTCGATACACGGGCCAAGAGACCCAGTACTTC. This encodes CASSPRYTGQETQYF.

The DNA of the CDR3 is TGTGCCAGCAGCTTAGTACCACCTTATCAGCCCCAGCATTTT. Translating it yields CASSLVPPYQPQHF. The chain carries TRBV7-2 and TRBJ1-5; D gene unclear. Per germline, CDR1 SGHTA and CDR2 FQGNSA. The CDR3 sequence is 14 residues long. The V and J ends lost 1 base and 5 bases respectively, with 9 bases between them.